This passage covers 21 T cell receptor beta chains from one sample sequenced in a study of STAT5B mutations in CD4+ large granular lymphocyte leukemia. Assay: immunoSEQ multiplex PCR; the TCRdb copy retains only in-frame clones and omits some. The data show just under 35,000 clones, about 65% seen once. The specimen was CD4+ T cells from blood buffy coats. The receptors were gathered from a human donor in good health.

V usage is TRBV6-1 and J usage is TRBJ2-3; the match to TRBD2 covers 12 bases. The CDR3 has 16 amino acids. In germline, CDR1 is MNHNS, CDR2 SASEGT. Germline trimming cut 4 bases from V and 1 base from J; bases unmatched to any gene: 3. The CDR3 spells CASSVGLAGRTDTQYF. In DNA form, the CDR3 reads TGTGCCAGCAGTGTGGGACTAGCGGGTCGCACAGATACGCAGTATTTT.

CDR3 nucleotides: TGTGCCAGCTCACCAGGGACTAGCGGCGGGTGGGGCGAGCAGTACTTC. Translating gives CASSPGTSGGWGEQYF. The V gene is TRBV18, the J gene TRBJ2-7; TRBD2 matches 11 bases. Germline lookup yields CDR1 KGHSH and CDR2 LQKENI. Trimming removed 2 bases from V and 6 bases from J; junction bases left unmatched: 9. This CDR3 spans 16 amino acids.

This chain uses TRBV19 with TRBJ2-1, with D possibly matching TRBD2 (7 bases). There are 15 residues in the CDR3. Deletions cut 7 bases from V and 4 bases from J, with 17 bases between. Germline V gene sequence: CDR1 LNHDA, CDR2 SQIVND (reference sequence). This chain's CDR3 is CASTVGGLEYNEQFF. DNA of the CDR3: TGTGCCAGTACCGTGGGGGGGCTAGAGTACAATGAGCAGTTCTTC.

The chain uses TRBV7-9 and TRBJ2-5; no reliable D call. Trimming removed 1 base from V and 1 base from J, with 10 bases in between. CDR3 size: 15 residues. Germline lookup yields CDR1 SEHNR and CDR2 FQNEAQ (reference sequence). DNA for the CDR3: TGTGCCAGCAGCTTAGGGCGACATTTCCAAGAGACCCAGTACTTC. This gives the protein CASSLGRHFQETQYF.

This sequence joins TRBV7-9 and TRBJ1-3; D is perhaps TRBD1 (6 bases). The CDR3 extends over 15 amino acids. Germline loops: CDR1 SEHNR, CDR2 FQNEAQ (reference sequence). Trimming took off 6 bases at V and 0 bases at J, with 12 bases between the two ends. In DNA form, the CDR3 reads TGTGCCAGCAGAGACAGGACAAGCTCTGGAAACACCATATATTTT. This encodes CASRDRTSSGNTIYF.

This clone was seen more than once but under ten times. The chain combines TRBV19 with TRBJ2-1, with D uncertain. CDR3 length: 12 residues. Trimming cost V 3 bases and J 3 bases, with 3 bases left between them. The V gene's germline CDR1 is LNHDA and CDR2 SQIVND (reference sequence). CDR3 sequence (DNA): TGTGCCAGTAGTATTAGCTACAATGAGCAGTTCTTC. Amino acid sequence: CASSISYNEQFF.

This chain connects TRBV7-3 to TRBJ2-1; 12 bases map to TRBD1. This CDR3 has 15 residues. Germline V lookup: CDR1 SGHTA, CDR2 FQGTGA. The trim removed 4 bases at V and 9 bases at J, leaving 7 bases unmatched. CDR3 sequence: CASSSTGQGAREQFF. The DNA for the CDR3 is TGTGCCAGCAGCTCAACGGGACAGGGGGCTCGTGAGCAGTTCTTC.

The chain links TRBV5-1 to TRBJ2-3; 7 positions agree with TRBD1. CDR1 SGHRS and CDR2 YFSETQ come from the germline V gene. The CDR3 contains 15 residues. V lost 4 bases to trimming and J lost 2 bases; unmatched junction nucleotides: 7. Here the CDR3 reads CASSVTGSPTDTQYF. CDR3 nucleotide sequence: TGCGCCAGCAGCGTGACAGGGTCTCCCACAGATACGCAGTATTTT.

This clone was counted a few times. V is TRBV7-8 and J is TRBJ1-2; D not certain. Germline V gene data show CDR1 as SGHVS and CDR2 as FQNEAQ. Between the trimmed V and J ends, which lost 5 bases and 8 bases, there was a span of 15 bases. This CDR3 has 13 amino acids. As DNA, the CDR3 is TGTGCCAGCAGCCTTAGAAGTCTTGAAGGCTACACCTTC. Its translation is CASSLRSLEGYTF. The full variable domain, completed using reference TRBV7-8 and TRBJ1-2, is GAGVSQSPRYKVAKRGQDVALRCDPISGHVSLFWYQQALGQGPEFLTYFQNEAQLDKSGLPSDRFFAERPEGSVSTLKIQRTQQEDSAVYLCASSLRSLEGYTFGSGTRLTVV.

The chain combines TRBV7-2 with TRBJ1-4; the D gene is possibly TRBD1 (5 bases). With 3 bases removed from V and 8 bases from J, the gap between germline ends came to 7 bases. Germline CDR1 reads SGHTA; CDR2 reads FQGNSA. This CDR3 spans 12 amino acids. CDR3 region: CASSFTGEKLFF. In DNA form, the CDR3 reads TGTGCCAGCAGCTTCACAGGCGAAAAACTGTTTTTT.

This clone appeared a few times. V and J are TRBV19 and TRBJ1-5, with D unclear. The CDR3 extends over 12 amino acids. Trimming cost V 5 bases and J 3 bases, with 5 bases left between them. From germline, CDR1 is LNHDA and CDR2 SQIVND (reference sequence). The CDR3 protein is CASSPHNQPQHF. The CDR3 nucleotides read TGTGCCAGTAGTCCTCACAATCAGCCCCAGCATTTT.

Regarding this clone: The same CDR3 arises from other DNA sequences in this sample as well. This sequence joins TRBV10-3 and TRBJ2-3; D is possibly TRBD1 (7 bases). The CDR3 consists of 16 residues. Trimming left V 2 bases short and J 0 bases short, with 12 bases between. Germline assignment: CDR1 ENHRY and CDR2 SYGVKD. The DNA of the CDR3 is TGTGCCATCAGTGAGGCGGGACAGAAAAGCACAGATACGCAGTATTTT. Residues: CAISEAGQKSTDTQYF.

There are a few counts of this clone. CDR3 protein: CASTIGTGANYGYTF. CDR3 nucleotide sequence: TGTGCCAGTACCATAGGGACAGGGGCTAACTATGGCTACACCTTC. The J gene is TRBJ1-2, the V gene TRBV19; 10 nucleotides line up with TRBD1. Germline values: CDR1 LNHDA, CDR2 SQIVND (reference sequence). V lost 7 bases, J lost 0 bases, and 5 bases stayed unmatched. This CDR3 region has 15 residues.

CDR3 region: CASSSSGTSLDTQYF. The CDR3 DNA reads as TGTGCCAGCAGCTCCTCCGGGACTAGCTTGGATACGCAGTATTTT. This chain connects TRBV7-9 to TRBJ2-3; TRBD2 agrees at 9 bases. The ends lost 4 bases at V and 6 bases at J; junction bases unmatched: 8. This CDR3 region has 15 residues. The germline CDR1 and CDR2 sequences are SEHNR and FQNEAQ (reference sequence).

The chain's CDR3 is CASSLGGQGPETQYF. In DNA form, the CDR3 reads TGTGCCAGCAGCTTAGGAGGACAGGGGCCAGAGACCCAGTACTTC. V is TRBV7-3 and J is TRBJ2-5; 9 nucleotides match TRBD1. This CDR3 has 15 amino acids. CDR1 is SGHTA and CDR2 is FQGTGA in the germline V gene. Trimming at V came to 2 bases and at J to 4 bases, leaving 5 bases not matched to a gene.

This chain links TRBV2 with TRBJ1-1, with D perhaps matching TRBD1 (5 bases). The CDR3 loop spans 12 amino acids. The V and J ends lost 6 bases and 6 bases respectively, with 11 bases between them. Germline V gene sequence: CDR1 SNHLY, CDR2 FYNNEI. The chain's CDR3 is CASRPRTPEAFF. In nucleotides, the CDR3 is TGTGCCAGCAGACCCAGGACACCTGAAGCTTTCTTT.

CDR3 sequence reads: CASSERRSYEQYF. CDR3 nucleotide sequence: TGTGCCAGCAGTGAGAGACGGAGCTACGAGCAGTACTTC. This rearrangement joins TRBV6-1 to TRBJ2-7; no clear D. The CDR3 is 13 amino acids. The germline CDR1 and CDR2 sequences are MNHNS and SASEGT. Trimming left V 3 bases short and J 3 bases short, with 9 bases between.

This clone was counted only a few times. The chain is built from TRBV29-1 and TRBJ1-1; TRBD1 might be the D (6 bases). V lost 7 bases and J 6 bases, leaving 15 bases between the germline ends. The CDR3 covers 12 residues. From germline, CDR1 is SQVTM and CDR2 ANQGSEA. This chain's CDR3 is CSASQGRAEAFF. CDR3 DNA: TGCAGCGCCTCACAGGGAAGGGCTGAAGCTTTCTTT.

The chain links TRBV27 to TRBJ1-5, with TRBD1 identical over 7 bases. Losses at the gene ends were 7 bases for V and 4 bases for J; bases not matched to a gene: 10. Germline V gene lookup returns CDR1 MNHEY and CDR2 SMNVEV (reference sequence). The CDR3 totals 15 residues. The CDR3 DNA is TGTGCCAGCACCGAAACAGGGGTAGGTAATCAGCCCCAGCATTTT. Amino acid sequence: CASTETGVGNQPQHF.

The table lists this clone with a few counts. V usage is TRBV2 and J usage is TRBJ1-2; D gene uncertain. Germline CDR1 SNHLY, CDR2 FYNNEI. V was shortened by 4 bases and J by 6 bases, with 18 bases between the two germline ends. The length of the CDR3 is 15 residues. CDR3 nucleotides: TGTGCCAGCAGTGGTTTAGGCAGCCCTGGGGATGGCTACACCTTC. Translating it yields CASSGLGSPGDGYTF.

The chain uses TRBV6-5 and TRBJ2-2, with a possible D match to TRBD2 (5 bases). This CDR3 has 14 amino acids. The germline V gene has CDR1 MNHEY and CDR2 SVGAGI. V was pared by 4 bases and J by 7 bases, with 13 bases between. CDR3: CASSFNWGVGELFF. The DNA for the CDR3 is TGTGCCAGCAGTTTCAATTGGGGAGTCGGGGAGCTGTTTTTT.